The 9 T cell receptor beta chains listed next were all sequenced from one sample in a study of type 1 regulatory T cells. Each CDR3 protein is one row after TCRdb ran MiXCR on the reads. The table has over 90,000 distinct CDR3 sequences, 25% to 40% seen once. The specimen sequenced was CD4+ T cells, either the whole sample or a sorted fraction (not recorded which). Receptors were obtained from a human donor in good health.

The chain combines TRBV6-1 with TRBJ1-5; TRBD1 might be the D (5 bases). Germline assignment: CDR1 MNHNS and CDR2 SASEGT. This CDR3 comprises 16 residues. Trimming shortened V by 7 bases and J by 0 bases, and 16 bases separated the two germline ends. This chain's CDR3 is CASTGGAGNSNQPQHF. CDR3 DNA sequence: TGTGCCAGCACCGGGGGTGCAGGAAATAGCAATCAGCCCCAGCATTTT.

This rearrangement joins TRBV2 to TRBJ1-2; no clear D gene. Germline-derived CDR1 and CDR2 are SNHLY and FYNNEI. This CDR3 contains 15 residues. Trimming removed 1 base from V and 0 bases from J, with 9 bases in between. The CDR3 reads CASSEGGFSNYGYTF. The CDR3 DNA follows: TGTGCCAGCAGTGAAGGAGGGTTCTCTAACTATGGCTACACCTTC.

This clonotype was counted a few times. This may be a read error, as it is one base from a much larger clone. V and J are TRBV29-1 and TRBJ2-2; D is possibly TRBD2 (6 bases). This CDR3 spans 13 amino acids. Germline CDR1 is SQVTM and CDR2 is ANQGSEA. The CDR3 nucleotides are TGCAGCGCTAGCCAGCTTACCGCCGGGGGGCTGTTTTTT. This sequence encodes CSASQLTAGGLFF.

The genes are TRBV3-1 and TRBJ2-7, with 8 bases fitting TRBD2. Germline V gene data show CDR1 as LGHDT and CDR2 as YNNKEL (reference sequence). Trimming cost V 0 bases and J 7 bases; bases outside gene matches: 11. This CDR3 comprises 16 residues. The CDR3 is CASSQDTGRVNREQYF. The CDR3 DNA sequence: TGTGCCAGCAGCCAAGATACCGGGAGGGTAAATCGGGAGCAGTACTTC.

The chain couples TRBV9 to TRBJ2-5; perhaps TRBD2 as D (6 bases). The CDR3 spans 15 residues. V was shortened by 2 bases and J by 2 bases, with 13 bases between the two germline ends. CDR1 SGDLS and CDR2 YYNGEE come from the germline V gene. The CDR3 nucleotides read TGTGCCAGCAGCGTCCGGGGGAATCTACAAGAGACCCAGTACTTC. It specifies CASSVRGNLQETQYF.

CDR3: CASSRLRGDTGELFF. CDR3 nucleotides: TGCGCCAGCAGCCGCCTCAGGGGAGACACCGGGGAGCTGTTTTTT. The chain joins TRBV4-1 to TRBJ2-2, with a weak D call TRBD1 (6 bases). The CDR3 loop spans 15 amino acids. Per the germline V gene, CDR1 is MGHRA and CDR2 is YSYEKL. Trimming removed 4 bases from V and 3 bases from J, with 12 bases in between.

The gene calls are TRBV20-1 and TRBJ2-7, with D perhaps given as TRBD1 or TRBD2 (7 bases each). The germline gives CDR1 DFQATT, CDR2 SNEGSKA (reference sequence). V dropped 0 bases and J dropped 3 bases, with 15 bases sitting between them. CDR3 length: 15 residues. This CDR3 is CSARDRGDSHYEQYF. As DNA, the CDR3 is TGCAGTGCTAGAGATCGGGGGGACAGCCACTACGAGCAGTACTTC.

The CDR3 spells CASSETAGAYEQYF. CDR3 in DNA: TGTGCCAGCTCCGAAACGGCGGGGGCTTACGAGCAGTACTTC. This rearrangement joins TRBV18 to TRBJ2-7; D is possibly TRBD2 (7 bases). CDR1 and CDR2 (germline): KGHSH, LQKENI. This CDR3 contains 14 residues. V lost 6 bases and J lost 4, with 16 bases in between. Combining the CDR3 with reference TRBV18 and TRBJ2-7 gives the whole variable domain NAGVMQNPRHLVRRRGQEARLRCSPMKGHSHVYWYRQLPEEGLKFMVYLQKENIIDESGMPKERFSAEFPKEGPSILRIQQVVRGDSAAYFCASSETAGAYEQYFGPGTRLTVT.

The rearrangement joins TRBV12-5 to TRBJ2-7, with TRBD2 as a possible D gene (6 bases). V gave up 1 base and J gave up 2 bases, with 9 bases separating them. This CDR3 contains 14 residues. Germline V gene sequence: CDR1 LGHNT, CDR2 FRNRAP. CDR3 in amino acids: CASGLGLEPYEQYF. The CDR3 coding sequence is TGTGCTAGTGGTTTGGGACTAGAGCCCTACGAGCAGTACTTC.